Presented here are 27 T cell receptor beta chains from one specimen sequenced in a study of OX40 agonist ivuxolimab in advanced cancers. Clones were read by immunoSEQ multiplex PCR, and TCRdb kept only the in-frame ones, dropping some. The sample has 80,000 to 100,000 clones, roughly nine tenths seen once. Sequenced here: CD4+ or CD8+ T cells sorted from blood, sampled in a trial of the OX40 agonist ivuxolimab. These receptors all stem from an adult with an advanced solid tumor such as melanoma, head and neck, liver or kidney cancer.

The chain recombines TRBV18 with TRBJ2-3; 8 nucleotides agree with TRBD2. Trimming took 6 bases from V and 6 from J; bases not matched to a gene: 8. Germline values: CDR1 KGHSH, CDR2 LQKENI. The CDR3 consists of 14 residues. CDR3 region: CASSTSGRPDTQYF. The CDR3 nucleotides are TGTGCCAGCTCCACTAGCGGCCGACCGGATACGCAGTATTTT. The full variable domain, with the rest looked up from reference TRBV18 and TRBJ2-3, is NAGVMQNPRHLVRRRGQEARLRCSPMKGHSHVYWYRQLPEEGLKFMVYLQKENIIDESGMPKERFSAEFPKEGPSILRIQQVVRGDSAAYFCASSTSGRPDTQYFGPGTRLTVL.

This clone was seen only a few times. The chain uses TRBV2 and TRBJ2-1; a weak D match, TRBD2 (6 bases). The V end lost 5 bases, the J end lost 4 bases, and 15 bases lay between the germline ends. The CDR3 covers 15 residues. Germline loops: CDR1 SNHLY, CDR2 FYNNEI. The CDR3 loop is CASSSSGTGYNEQFF. The CDR3 nucleotides read TGTGCCAGCAGTTCCTCCGGGACTGGATACAATGAGCAGTTCTTC.

The chain has TRBV30 and TRBJ2-1; the D gene is possibly TRBD2 (5 bases). This CDR3 is built from 13 residues. V shed 4 bases and J shed 4 bases, with 11 bases lying between them. Germline CDR1 reads GTSNPN; CDR2 reads SVGIG (reference sequence). CDR3 residues: CAWTGYGYNEQFF. Written as DNA, the CDR3 is TGTGCCTGGACGGGGTACGGATACAATGAGCAGTTCTTC.

This sequence joins TRBV5-8 and TRBJ1-5; 8 bases agree with TRBD1. J gave up 6 bases and V 4 bases, and 9 bases lay outside the gene matches. There are 15 residues in the CDR3. Per the germline V gene, CDR1 is SGHTS and CDR2 is YDEGEE. This CDR3 reads CASSDPGQVGQPQHF. CDR3 bases: TGTGCCAGCAGCGATCCGGGACAGGTGGGTCAGCCCCAGCATTTT.

This chain uses TRBV7-9 with TRBJ1-3; weak D call: TRBD1 (6 bases). V shed 4 bases and J shed 0 bases, with 13 bases lying between them. Germline V gene lookup returns CDR1 SEHNR and CDR2 FQNEAQ (reference sequence). There are 16 residues in the CDR3. The chain's CDR3 is CASSSPTGSSGNTIYF. CDR3 nucleotide sequence: TGTGCCAGCAGCTCTCCCACAGGGAGCTCTGGAAACACCATATATTTT. Full variable domain (outside the CDR3, taken from reference TRBV7-9 and TRBJ1-3): DTGVSQNPRHKITKRGQNVTFRCDPISEHNRLYWYRQTLGQGPEFLTYFQNEAQLEKSRLLSDRFSAERPKGSFSTLEIQRTEQGDSAMYLCASSSPTGSSGNTIYFGEGSWLTVV.

This clone was detected only once. The J gene is TRBJ2-1, the V gene TRBV7-6, with 13 bases lining up with TRBD2. The CDR3 is 14 amino acids. Looked up from germline, CDR1 is SGHVS and CDR2 is FNYEAQ. The J segment lost 9 bases and the V segment lost 4 bases, leaving 3 bases of the junction unmatched. The CDR3 DNA follows: TGTGCCAGCAGCTCGGGACTAGCGGGAACTGAGCAGTTCTTC. Protein product: CASSSGLAGTEQFF.

The chain is built from TRBV4-2 and TRBJ2-2; the D gene could be TRBD1 or TRBD2 (5 bases each). CDR1 is LGHNA, CDR2 YNFKEQ, per germline. V was trimmed by 5 bases and J by 3 bases, leaving 22 bases between them. The CDR3 spans 18 residues. The CDR3 loop reads CASSGETVPDYHTGELFF. CDR3 sequence (DNA): TGTGCCAGCAGCGGGGAGACAGTTCCCGACTATCACACCGGGGAGCTGTTTTTT.

V is TRBV11-3 and J is TRBJ2-3, with D unclear. The CDR3 runs 16 residues. Germline values: CDR1 SGHNT, CDR2 YENEEA. V was pared by 4 bases and J by 6 bases, with 20 bases between. CDR3 bases: TGTGCCAGCAGCTCCCCTCCTGGCGCGGCGGAGGATACGCAGTATTTT. It codes for CASSSPPGAAEDTQYF.

The chain combines TRBV2 with TRBJ1-2; D gene uncertain. The V gene's germline CDR1 is SNHLY and CDR2 FYNNEI. The ends were cut back, 11 bases at V and 1 base at J, with 14 bases in the middle. This CDR3 has 13 amino acids. The CDR3 protein is CAGYQARNYGYTF. The CDR3 DNA reads as TGTGCCGGTTACCAAGCCCGTAACTATGGCTACACCTTC.

The rearrangement links TRBV5-4 to TRBJ2-1, with D perhaps TRBD2 (6 bases). The CDR3 runs to 16 residues. The germline V gene encodes CDR1 SGHNT and CDR2 YYREEE (reference sequence). Trimming left V 0 bases short and J 7 bases short, with 17 bases between. The DNA for the CDR3 is TGTGCCAGCAGCTTGGCCGGGGGTTCGGCTATGAATGAGCAGTTCTTC. Translated: CASSLAGGSAMNEQFF.

The chain links TRBV18 to TRBJ2-1; weak D call: TRBD2 (5 bases). The CDR3 has 14 residues. Looked up from germline, CDR1 is KGHSH and CDR2 is LQKENI. The V and J ends lost 3 bases and 0 bases respectively, with 6 bases between them. The CDR3 protein is CASSPGSSYNEQFF. CDR3 sequence (DNA): TGTGCCAGCTCACCTGGGAGCTCCTACAATGAGCAGTTCTTC. The whole variable domain, remainder taken from reference TRBV18 and TRBJ2-1, is NAGVMQNPRHLVRRRGQEARLRCSPMKGHSHVYWYRQLPEEGLKFMVYLQKENIIDESGMPKERFSAEFPKEGPSILRIQQVVRGDSAAYFCASSPGSSYNEQFFGPGTRLTVL.

V and J are TRBV28 and TRBJ2-1; D is unclear. V lost 2 bases, J lost 8 bases, and 10 bases lay in between. The CDR3 runs to 13 residues. CDR1 and CDR2 (germline): MDHEN, SYDVKM. The CDR3 DNA sequence: TGTGCCAGCAGTTTAAAAGGAATGCATGAGCAGTTCTTC. This encodes CASSLKGMHEQFF.

V is TRBV5-1 and J is TRBJ2-3; 8 positions agree with TRBD1. This CDR3 has 15 residues. V lost 3 bases and J lost 2; bases outside the gene matches: 5. Germline V gene sequence: CDR1 SGHRS, CDR2 YFSETQ. The CDR3 DNA sequence: TGCGCCAGCAGCTCCGGACAGGGCCACACAGATACGCAGTATTTT. Its protein is CASSSGQGHTDTQYF. Together with reference TRBV5-1 and TRBJ2-3, the CDR3 gives the full variable domain: KAGVTQTPRYLIKTRGQQVTLSCSPISGHRSVSWYQQTPGQGLQFLFEYFSETQRNKGNFPGRFSGRQFSNSRSEMNVSTLELGDSALYLCASSSGQGHTDTQYFGPGTRLTVL.

The chain employs TRBV28 and TRBJ2-2; 8 bases match TRBD1. V lost 2 bases to trimming and J lost 4 bases; unmatched junction nucleotides: 6. This CDR3 contains 16 residues. Germline V gene data show CDR1 as MDHEN and CDR2 as SYDVKM. The CDR3 region is CASSLRQGAGTGELFF. CDR3 nucleotides: TGTGCCAGCAGTTTAAGGCAGGGGGCCGGCACCGGGGAGCTGTTTTTT. The full variable domain, its missing parts supplied by reference TRBV28 and TRBJ2-2, is DVKVTQSSRYLVKRTGEKVFLECVQDMDHENMFWYRQDPGLGLRLIYFSYDVKMKEKGDIPEGYSVSREKKERFSLILESASTNQTSMYLCASSLRQGAGTGELFFGEGSRLTVL.

The chain employs TRBV5-6 and TRBJ1-2, with 9 bases aligning to TRBD1. Germline CDR1 reads SGHDT; CDR2 reads YYEEEE. The CDR3 runs 15 residues. The V and J ends lost 0 bases and 6 bases, in that order; junction bases with no gene match: 6. The CDR3 here is CASSLGSRTGDGYTF. The CDR3 DNA sequence: TGTGCCAGCAGCTTGGGGTCAAGGACAGGGGATGGCTACACCTTC. The entire variable domain, with the rest obtained from reference TRBV5-6 and TRBJ1-2, is as follows: DAGVTQSPTHLIKTRGQQVTLRCSPKSGHDTVSWYQQALGQGPQFIFQYYEEEERQRGNFPDRFSGHQFPNYSSELNVNALLLGDSALYLCASSLGSRTGDGYTFGSGTRLTVV.

The chain has TRBV2 and TRBJ2-7, with 10 nucleotides matching TRBD1. This CDR3 comprises 12 residues. Germline CDR1 reads SNHLY; CDR2 reads FYNNEI. The V and J ends lost 11 bases and 3 bases, in that order; junction bases with no gene match: 4. The CDR3 DNA sequence: TGTGCCTACCGGGACAGGGGCTACGAGCAGTACTTC. Amino acid sequence: CAYRDRGYEQYF.

The chain links TRBV5-1 to TRBJ2-1; 8 positions match TRBD2. Looked up from germline, CDR1 is SGHRS and CDR2 is YFSETQ. After removal of 0 bases from V and 7 bases from J, the junction contained 12 bases not matched to a gene. This CDR3 comprises 17 residues. CDR3 loop: CASSLVGGRGAWNEQFF. The CDR3 DNA reads TGCGCCAGCAGCTTGGTGGGGGGGCGGGGGGCTTGGAATGAGCAGTTCTTC.

V usage is TRBV18 and J usage is TRBJ1-2; TRBD1 is a possible D gene (6 bases). The CDR3 extends over 12 amino acids. V was clipped by 6 bases and J by 4 bases, with 9 bases between them. Germline V gene lookup returns CDR1 KGHSH and CDR2 LQKENI. The CDR3 is CASSPDSYGYTF. CDR3 coding DNA: TGTGCCAGCTCGCCGGACAGCTATGGCTACACCTTC.

The genes are TRBV19 and TRBJ1-2, with 8 bases fitting TRBD1. The germline CDR1 and CDR2 sequences are LNHDA and SQIVND (reference sequence). V shed 4 bases and J 3 bases; nucleotides not matched to a gene: 10. The CDR3 contains 16 residues. The CDR3 reads CASSTFWTGSDYGYTF. The DNA of the CDR3 is TGTGCCAGTAGTACCTTCTGGACAGGGAGTGACTATGGCTACACCTTC. The full variable domain, with the rest looked up from reference TRBV19 and TRBJ1-2, is DGGITQSPKYLFRKEGQNVTLSCEQNLNHDAMYWYRQDPGQGLRLIYYSQIVNDFQKGDIAEGYSVSREKKESFPLTVTSAQKNPTAFYLCASSTFWTGSDYGYTFGSGTRLTVV.

The genes are TRBV9 and TRBJ1-2; 9 bases fit TRBD1. V trimming: 2 bases; J trimming: 6 bases; junction bases outside the gene matches: 2. This CDR3 comprises 13 residues. Germline CDR1 is SGDLS and CDR2 is YYNGEE. CDR3 region: CASSVGQGNGYTF. Here the CDR3 DNA reads TGTGCCAGCAGCGTCGGACAGGGGAATGGCTACACCTTC. Based on the CDR3 plus reference TRBV9 and TRBJ1-2, the full variable domain is DSGVTQTPKHLITATGQRVTLRCSPRSGDLSVYWYQQSLDQGLQFLIQYYNGEERAKGNILERFSAQQFPDLHSELNLSSLELGDSALYFCASSVGQGNGYTFGSGTRLTVV.

The chain uses TRBV6-1 and TRBJ1-1; 10 bases map to TRBD1. The junction had 6 bases not matched to a gene; V was cut back by 7 bases and J by 1 base. The CDR3 sequence is 15 residues long. Germline CDR1 MNHNS, CDR2 SASEGT. CDR3 residues: CASKAGTGANTEAFF. Here the CDR3 DNA reads TGTGCCAGCAAAGCCGGGACAGGGGCGAACACTGAAGCTTTCTTT.

This chain connects TRBV28 to TRBJ1-2, with D tentatively TRBD1 (5 bases). Trimming shortened V by 8 bases and J by 2 bases, and 6 bases separated the two germline ends. This CDR3 contains 11 residues. Germline CDR1 MDHEN, CDR2 SYDVKM. CDR3 sequence (DNA): TGTGCCAGCGAGGGGAACTATGGCTACACCTTC. Translation: CASEGNYGYTF.

The V call is TRBV5-1, the J call TRBJ2-3; 10 bases match TRBD2. Germline CDR1 SGHRS, CDR2 YFSETQ. Trimming at V came to 4 bases and at J to 1 base, leaving 3 bases not matched to a gene. The CDR3 covers 15 residues. This chain's CDR3 is CASSQGTSGTDTQYF. The CDR3 nucleotides are TGCGCCAGCAGCCAAGGGACTAGCGGCACAGATACGCAGTATTTT.

This clone was seen just once. This sequence joins TRBV9 and TRBJ2-5, with a possible D match to TRBD2 (5 bases). The CDR3 sequence is 13 residues long. Trimming left V 4 bases short and J 4 bases short, with 11 bases between. CDR1 is SGDLS, CDR2 YYNGEE, per germline. The CDR3 here is CASSTAVGETQYF. Here the CDR3 DNA reads TGTGCCAGCAGCACAGCGGTGGGAGAGACCCAGTACTTC.

V is TRBV5-1 and J is TRBJ2-5; D is ambiguous. Per the germline V gene, CDR1 is SGHRS and CDR2 is YFSETQ. The V end was cut by 3 bases, the J end by 0 bases, with 15 bases between. The CDR3 sequence is 16 residues long. In DNA form, the CDR3 reads TGCGCCAGCAGCTCCTCCACAACATCGTACCAAGAGACCCAGTACTTC. Its protein is CASSSSTTSYQETQYF. The variable domain in full, completed from reference TRBV5-1 and TRBJ2-5, reads KAGVTQTPRYLIKTRGQQVTLSCSPISGHRSVSWYQQTPGQGLQFLFEYFSETQRNKGNFPGRFSGRQFSNSRSEMNVSTLELGDSALYLCASSSSTTSYQETQYFGPGTRLLVL.

The chain combines TRBV28 with TRBJ2-7; 12 positions match TRBD2. This CDR3 is 16 amino acids long. V was pared by 7 bases and J by 6 bases, with 13 bases of the junction left unmatched. Germline V gene sequence: CDR1 MDHEN, CDR2 SYDVKM. This chain's CDR3 is CASKYSGTSGRFEQYF. The CDR3 DNA reads TGTGCCAGCAAATATTCCGGCACTAGCGGGAGGTTCGAGCAGTACTTC.

The genes are TRBV6-1 and TRBJ1-5; D unclear. Trimming removed 4 bases from V and 3 bases from J, with 13 bases in between. Germline lookup yields CDR1 MNHNS and CDR2 SASEGT. The CDR3 extends over 15 amino acids. CDR3 sequence reads: CASSATPGNNQPQHF. The CDR3 DNA sequence: TGTGCCAGCAGTGCCACCCCAGGCAACAATCAGCCCCAGCATTTT.